The count of the clone carrying this TCR beta chain is one. Patients in Seattle were enrolled during active infection, then followed longitudinally. The data were taken from a study of blood T cell repertoires in COVID-19. The wider study: The samples span acute and convalescent COVID-19 from the United States, Italy and Spain. Sources were T cells, B-cell-depleted T cells, or PBMCs; the material itself was cDNA or gDNA.

CDR1 is MNHEY, CDR2 SMNVEV, per germline (reference sequence). The CDR3 is 13 amino acids. Trimming shortened V by 6 bases and J by 7 bases, and 13 bases separated the two germline ends. As handled by the study authors: How many nucleated cells were present was estimated from reference gene primer amplification. Only in-frame clones appear in the TCRdb table, and some are missing; sequencing was by immunoSEQ multiplex PCR. The V and J calls and clone size come from that table; D and trimming were worked out from the DNA. The sample consists of around 170,000 clones, under 85% of them appearing once. The sequence came from a woman aged 70-85 years with COVID-19, enrolled during active disease. The V call is TRBV27, the J call TRBJ1-5; maybe TRBD1 (5 bases). Sequencing was carried out using peripheral blood. CDR3 amino acids: CASRSGFEQPQHF. The CDR3, as DNA: TGTGCCAGCAGGTCAGGGTTCGAGCAGCCCCAGCATTTT.